This T cell receptor beta chain originates from a study of cytomegalovirus exposure and HLA in healthy donors. Background on the study: Of more than 350 genotyped donors, more than 75% clustered with self-reported Caucasian donors. Study-wide results and limits: Some V segments could not be told apart, so they were left out, TRBV6-2 and TRBV6-3 among them.

With 60 Vbeta and 13 Jbeta primers, the PCR was carried out. Using immunoSEQ multiplex PCR, the repertoire was profiled, and TCRdb retains in-frame clones only, with some absent. The sample lists over 30,000 clones; roughly 88% were seen once. To note about this clone: Antigen: not known.

V dropped 6 bases and J dropped 4 bases, with 12 bases sitting between them. Looked up from germline, CDR1 is SQVTM and CDR2 is ANQGSEA. The CDR3 consists of 12 residues. The chain is built from TRBV29-1 and TRBJ1-2; D not resolved. Sequencing was carried out using PBMCs. The receptor was derived from a woman in her thirties or forties in good health and CMV-seropositive. This CDR3 reads CSVGLVSYGYTF. CDR3 in DNA: TGCAGCGTCGGACTGGTTAGCTATGGCTACACCTTC.